This T cell receptor (beta chain) was captured in a study of blood T cell repertoires in COVID-19. About the research overall: The United States, Italy and Spain were the sources of the acute and convalescent COVID-19 samples. From T cells, B-cell-depleted T cells, or PBMCs came the material, which was cDNA or gDNA.

Per the study methods: Amplification of reference gene primers was used by the study to estimate nucleated cell counts. Some clones are missing from TCRdb's copy, which holds only in-frame ones; the method was immunoSEQ multiplex PCR. Clone size and the V and J calls come from that table; the DNA yielded D and trimming. The table has under 150,000 clones, around nine tenths seen once. This CDR3 has 14 residues. Germline V gives CDR1 SGHNT, CDR2 YYREEE (reference sequence). Trimming at V came to 3 bases and at J to 4 bases, leaving 5 bases not matched to a gene. Sample: peripheral blood. This sequence originates from a woman aged 70-85 years who had recovered from COVID-19. This chain uses TRBV5-4 with TRBJ2-5; the match to TRBD2 covers 8 bases. DNA of the CDR3: TGTGCCAGCAGCTCGGCGGGGGGCCGAGAGACCCAGTACTTC. This sequence encodes CASSSAGGRETQYF.